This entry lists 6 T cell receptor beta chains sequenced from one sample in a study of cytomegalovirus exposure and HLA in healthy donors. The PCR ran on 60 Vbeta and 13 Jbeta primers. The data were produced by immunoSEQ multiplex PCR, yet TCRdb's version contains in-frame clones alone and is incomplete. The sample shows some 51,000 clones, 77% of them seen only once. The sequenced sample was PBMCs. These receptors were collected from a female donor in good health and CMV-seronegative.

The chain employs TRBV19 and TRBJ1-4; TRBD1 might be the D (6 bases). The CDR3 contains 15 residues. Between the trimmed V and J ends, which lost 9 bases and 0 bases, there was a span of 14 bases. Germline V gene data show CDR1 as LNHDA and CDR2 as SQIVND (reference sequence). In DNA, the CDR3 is TGTGCCAGCAAAGCCAGGGGCTCAACTAATGAAAAACTGTTTTTT. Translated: CASKARGSTNEKLFF.

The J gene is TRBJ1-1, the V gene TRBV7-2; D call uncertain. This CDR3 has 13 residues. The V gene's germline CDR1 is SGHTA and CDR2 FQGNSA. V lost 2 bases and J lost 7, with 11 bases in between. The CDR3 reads CASSLLGGLEAFF. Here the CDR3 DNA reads TGTGCCAGCAGCTTATTGGGCGGGCTTGAAGCTTTCTTT.

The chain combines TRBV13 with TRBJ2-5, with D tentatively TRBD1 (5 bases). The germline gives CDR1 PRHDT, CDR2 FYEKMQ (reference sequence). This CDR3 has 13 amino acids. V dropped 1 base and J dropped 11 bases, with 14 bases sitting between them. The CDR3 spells CASSLASRVEQYF. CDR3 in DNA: TGTGCCAGCAGCTTAGCTTCCAGGGTAGAGCAGTACTTC.

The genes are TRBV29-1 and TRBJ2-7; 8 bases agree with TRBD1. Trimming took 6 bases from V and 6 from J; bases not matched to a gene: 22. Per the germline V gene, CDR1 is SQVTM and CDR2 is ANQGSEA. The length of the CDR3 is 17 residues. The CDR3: CSVLARDRSDPSREQYF. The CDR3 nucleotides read TGCAGCGTGTTGGCCCGGGACAGGTCGGACCCATCTCGCGAGCAGTACTTC.

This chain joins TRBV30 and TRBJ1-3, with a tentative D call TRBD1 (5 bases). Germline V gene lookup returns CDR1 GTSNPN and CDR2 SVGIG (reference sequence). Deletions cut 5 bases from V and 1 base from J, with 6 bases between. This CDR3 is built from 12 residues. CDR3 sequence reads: CAWQGSGNTIYF. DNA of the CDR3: TGTGCCTGGCAGGGTTCTGGAAACACCATATATTTT.

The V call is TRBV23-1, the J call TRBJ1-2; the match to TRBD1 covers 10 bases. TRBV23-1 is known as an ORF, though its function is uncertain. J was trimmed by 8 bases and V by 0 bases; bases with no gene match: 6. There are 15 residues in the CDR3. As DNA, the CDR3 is TGCGCCAGCAGTCAATCGGAGACAGGGGGCGCGGGCTACACCTTC. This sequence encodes CASSQSETGGAGYTF.